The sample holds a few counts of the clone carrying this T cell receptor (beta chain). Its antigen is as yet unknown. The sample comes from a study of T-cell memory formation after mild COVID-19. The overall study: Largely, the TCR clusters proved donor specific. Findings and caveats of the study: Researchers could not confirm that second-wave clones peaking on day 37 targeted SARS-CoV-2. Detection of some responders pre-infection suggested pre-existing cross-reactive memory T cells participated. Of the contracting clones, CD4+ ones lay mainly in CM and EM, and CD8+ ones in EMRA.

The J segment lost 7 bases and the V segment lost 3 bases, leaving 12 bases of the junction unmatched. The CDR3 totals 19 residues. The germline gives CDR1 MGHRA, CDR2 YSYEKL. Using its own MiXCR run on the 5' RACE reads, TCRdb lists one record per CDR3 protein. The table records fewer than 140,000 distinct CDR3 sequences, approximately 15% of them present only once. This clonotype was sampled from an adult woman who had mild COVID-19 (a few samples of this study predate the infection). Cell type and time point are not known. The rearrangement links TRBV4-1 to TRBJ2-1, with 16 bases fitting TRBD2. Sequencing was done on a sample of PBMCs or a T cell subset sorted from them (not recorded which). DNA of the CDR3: TGCGCCAGCAGCCACCCCGGGGGGACTAGCGGGAGGGCCGGGAATGAGCAGTTCTTC. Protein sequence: CASSHPGGTSGRAGNEQFF.